The 25 T cell receptor beta chains listed next were all sequenced from one sample in a study of graft-versus-host responses after intestinal transplantation. Grafts had their tissue processed, releasing intraepithelial and lamina propria lymphocytes. Produced via immunoSEQ multiplex PCR; TCRdb's table is partial and in-frame only. The sample includes some 66,000 clones, under 90% of them seen just once. The input for sequencing was ileum tissue, taken about 350 days after transplant. These receptors originate from a human patient who received an intestinal transplant, so some T cells may come from the graft donor.

J is TRBJ1-3 and V is TRBV6-6; 9 bases are shared with TRBD1. Losses at the gene ends were 7 bases for V and 5 bases for J; bases not matched to a gene: 9. Per the germline V gene, CDR1 is MNHNY and CDR2 is SVGAGI (reference sequence). The CDR3 runs 15 residues. The CDR3 region is CASTGGQGSRNTIYF. CDR3 nucleotides: TGTGCCAGCACTGGGGGACAGGGCAGCAGAAACACCATATATTTT.

The chain uses TRBV6-5 and TRBJ2-1; D remains ambiguous. Germline V gene data show CDR1 as MNHEY and CDR2 as SVGAGI. This CDR3 spans 12 amino acids. The V gene lost 0 bases and the J gene lost 10 bases, with 7 bases spanning the gap. CDR3 loop: CASSYSPGEQFF. In DNA form, the CDR3 reads TGTGCCAGCAGTTACTCTCCAGGCGAGCAGTTCTTC.

The genes are TRBV11-2 and TRBJ1-5; D is unresolved. Germline V lookup: CDR1 SGHAT, CDR2 FQNNGV. This CDR3 comprises 16 residues. Trimming pared 4 bases from V and 3 bases from J, leaving 16 bases between. Written as DNA, the CDR3 is TGTGCCAGCAGCTCTCCGTTTGGTTTTAACAATCAGCCCCAGCATTTT. The encoded protein is CASSSPFGFNNQPQHF.

The chain uses TRBV10-3 and TRBJ2-3; 10 bases are a match to TRBD2. Germline V gene lookup returns CDR1 ENHRY and CDR2 SYGVKD. The trim removed 0 bases at V and 0 bases at J, leaving 9 bases unmatched. The CDR3 consists of 19 residues. The CDR3 here is CAISESASGGPTSTDTQYF. CDR3 nucleotide sequence: TGTGCCATCAGTGAGTCGGCTAGCGGGGGTCCTACTAGCACAGATACGCAGTATTTT.

CDR3 coding DNA: TGCGCCAGCAGCCCGGGACTAAGGGGTACCGAGCAGTACTTC. Translation: CASSPGLRGTEQYF. The chain employs TRBV4-1 and TRBJ2-7; 7 bases map to TRBD2. The germline V gene has CDR1 MGHRA and CDR2 YSYEKL. This CDR3 is built from 14 residues. V was pared by 4 bases and J by 6 bases, with 9 bases of the junction left unmatched.

The genes are TRBV18 and TRBJ2-1; 10 nucleotides agree with TRBD2. J gave up 7 bases and V 5 bases, and 8 bases lay outside the gene matches. Germline V CDR1 and CDR2: KGHSH, LQKENI. The CDR3 runs to 15 residues. CDR3 region: CASSVLAGVENEQFF. The CDR3 coding sequence is TGTGCCAGCTCAGTTCTAGCGGGAGTGGAAAATGAGCAGTTCTTC. Full variable domain (remainder filled in from reference TRBV18 and TRBJ2-1): NAGVMQNPRHLVRRRGQEARLRCSPMKGHSHVYWYRQLPEEGLKFMVYLQKENIIDESGMPKERFSAEFPKEGPSILRIQQVVRGDSAAYFCASSVLAGVENEQFFGPGTRLTVL.

This sequence joins TRBV13 and TRBJ1-1; D perhaps matches TRBD1 (6 bases). The V end was cut by 5 bases, the J end by 4 bases, with 11 bases between. In germline, CDR1 is PRHDT, CDR2 FYEKMQ (reference sequence). The CDR3 spans 13 residues. The CDR3 nucleotides read TGTGCCAGCAGCCTAAGGGGGGGCACTGAAGCTTTCTTT. This codes for CASSLRGGTEAFF.

The chain employs TRBV9 and TRBJ2-1, with 13 bases that match TRBD2. CDR3 size: 16 residues. V was pared by 3 bases and J by 7 bases, with 7 bases of the junction left unmatched. Germline CDR1 SGDLS, CDR2 YYNGEE. The CDR3 reads CASSATRTSGRNEQFF. CDR3 DNA: TGTGCCAGCAGCGCGACGCGGACTAGCGGGAGAAATGAGCAGTTCTTC.

With respect to this clone: A junction end diverges from the germline sequence, so it may reflect a read error. The J gene is TRBJ2-7, the V gene TRBV5-1; 10 bases match TRBD2. CDR3 length equals 15 residues. Germline CDR1 and CDR2: SGHRS and YFSETQ. This CDR3 is CASSSLAGVNYEQYF. The DNA for the CDR3 is TGTGCCAGCAGCTCCCTAGCGGGAGTCAACTACGAGCAGTACTTC.

This CDR3 reads CSVEGDRGRTGELFF. In DNA, the CDR3 is TGCAGCGTTGAAGGGGACAGGGGGCGCACCGGGGAGCTGTTTTTT. This chain links TRBV29-1 with TRBJ2-2; 12 bases fit TRBD1. The CDR3 totals 15 residues. V trimming: 1 base; J trimming: 4 bases; junction bases outside the gene matches: 1. Germline V gene sequence: CDR1 SQVTM, CDR2 ANQGSEA.

The rearrangement links TRBV7-9 to TRBJ2-5; 11 bases agree with TRBD2. Germline V gene lookup returns CDR1 SEHNR and CDR2 FQNEAQ (reference sequence). There are 17 residues in the CDR3. The junction had 8 bases not matched to a gene; V was cut back by 5 bases and J by 0 bases. CDR3 loop: CASSPTSGGLYQETQYF. The DNA of the CDR3 is TGTGCCAGCAGCCCCACTAGCGGGGGTCTCTACCAAGAGACCCAGTACTTC.

This chain links TRBV7-3 with TRBJ2-7; 8 bases match TRBD1. The CDR3 length is 14 residues. Trimming removed 5 bases from V and 2 bases from J; junction bases left unmatched: 5. Germline CDR1 is SGHTA and CDR2 is FQGTGA. The CDR3 is CASSTGQEPYEQYF. Written as DNA, the CDR3 is TGTGCCAGCAGCACGGGACAGGAACCCTACGAGCAGTACTTC.

The rearrangement uses TRBV15 and TRBJ2-7; 8 bases map to TRBD2. TRBJ2-5 explains the end of the DNA better; the J call may be wrong. Germline V CDR1 and CDR2: LNHNV, YYDKDF (reference sequence). CDR3 length: 17 amino acids. CDR3 nucleotides: TGTGCCACCAGCAGAGATCATGGAGCGGGAGCCGTGGAGACCCAGTACTTC. Protein product: CATSRDHGAGAVETQYF.

This clone was detected once. This chain links TRBV4-1 with TRBJ2-3, with 8 positions matching TRBD2. Per the germline V gene, CDR1 is MGHRA and CDR2 is YSYEKL. With V trimmed by 3 bases and J by 4 bases, 9 bases remained unmatched. The CDR3 consists of 16 residues. CDR3 DNA: TGCGCCAGCAGCCACCCGGGACTAGTTGGTCCAGATACGCAGTATTTT. Translating it yields CASSHPGLVGPDTQYF.

This clone was found once. The genes are TRBV6-5 and TRBJ2-3; TRBD2 aligns across 9 bases. CDR3 length: 15 residues. V lost 2 bases, J lost 4 bases, and 4 bases stayed unmatched. The germline V gene has CDR1 MNHEY and CDR2 SVGAGI. The CDR3 loop reads CASSYPAGGSDTQYF. DNA for the CDR3: TGTGCCAGCAGTTACCCAGCGGGGGGTTCAGATACGCAGTATTTT.

The J gene is TRBJ1-5, the V gene TRBV28; no reliable D call. Trimming removed 3 bases from V and 3 bases from J, with 9 bases in between. CDR3 length: 14 residues. CDR1 is MDHEN, CDR2 SYDVKM, per germline. CDR3: CASSFEGHNQPQHF. CDR3 in DNA: TGTGCCAGCAGTTTCGAAGGTCACAATCAGCCCCAGCATTTT.

V and J are TRBV4-1 and TRBJ1-1; no clear D gene. Trimming stripped 1 base from V and 1 base from J, with 10 bases between. This CDR3 contains 15 residues. Germline V CDR1 and CDR2: MGHRA, YSYEKL. CDR3 protein: CASSQGVERNTEAFF. DNA for the CDR3: TGCGCCAGCAGCCAAGGGGTCGAGAGGAACACTGAAGCTTTCTTT.

This chain joins TRBV5-6 and TRBJ2-5; 9 positions match TRBD1. With the DNA end fitting TRBJ2-7 better, the J assignment may be wrong. Per the germline V gene, CDR1 is SGHDT and CDR2 is YYEEEE. The CDR3 spans 14 residues. CDR3 nucleotide sequence: TGTGCCAGCAGCCGGACAGGGGATCCCGCCGAGCAGTACTTC. Translation: CASSRTGDPAEQYF.

This clone was seen only once. J is TRBJ1-2 and V is TRBV29-1; 7 bases agree with TRBD1. This CDR3 is 12 amino acids long. Germline values: CDR1 SQVTM, CDR2 ANQGSEA. V shed 6 bases, J shed 8 bases, and the junction held 9 bases outside the gene matches. Here the CDR3 DNA reads TGCAGCGTGGGCCGACAGGGTGACGGCTACACCTTC. It is translated as CSVGRQGDGYTF.

This chain uses TRBV4-1 with TRBJ2-5; tentative D call: TRBD2 (5 bases). Germline values: CDR1 MGHRA, CDR2 YSYEKL. Trimming removed 1 base from V and 3 bases from J, with 12 bases in between. The CDR3 is 15 residues long. CDR3 region: CASSQAAYSEETQYF. The CDR3, as DNA: TGCGCCAGCAGCCAAGCGGCATATAGCGAAGAGACCCAGTACTTC.

The V and J genes are TRBV28 and TRBJ2-6; D unresolved. The CDR3 spans 16 residues. Trimming took off 6 bases at V and 0 bases at J, with 12 bases between the two ends. Germline CDR1 and CDR2: MDHEN and SYDVKM. The CDR3 DNA sequence: TGTGCCAGCAGCTCGCCCAGTGTCTCTGGGGCCAACGTCCTGACTTTC. This codes for CASSSPSVSGANVLTF. Filled out from reference TRBV28 and TRBJ2-6, the complete variable domain reads DVKVTQSSRYLVKRTGEKVFLECVQDMDHENMFWYRQDPGLGLRLIYFSYDVKMKEKGDIPEGYSVSREKKERFSLILESASTNQTSMYLCASSSPSVSGANVLTFGAGSRLTVL.

The V gene is TRBV7-9, the J gene TRBJ2-3; 10 bases match TRBD1. The germline V gene encodes CDR1 SEHNR and CDR2 FQNEAQ (reference sequence). J lost 3 bases, V lost 3 bases, and 3 bases had no gene match. The CDR3 loop spans 15 amino acids. The CDR3, as DNA: TGTGCCAGCAGCTTGAGGGACAGGGGAACAGATACGCAGTATTTT. Translation: CASSLRDRGTDTQYF. The full variable domain, rest sourced from reference TRBV7-9 and TRBJ2-3, is DTGVSQNPRHKITKRGQNVTFRCDPISEHNRLYWYRQTLGQGPEFLTYFQNEAQLEKSRLLSDRFSAERPKGSFSTLEIQRTEQGDSAMYLCASSLRDRGTDTQYFGPGTRLTVL.

As DNA, the CDR3 is TGTGCCAGCAGTTCCCCCACGGCGGGGGGCAATGAGCAGTTCTTC. Translation gives CASSSPTAGGNEQFF. The genes are TRBV6-5 and TRBJ2-1; TRBD2 matches at 8 bases. The CDR3 has 15 amino acids. V lost 4 bases and J lost 6; bases outside the gene matches: 8. In germline, CDR1 is MNHEY, CDR2 SVGAGI.

The V gene is TRBV28, the J gene TRBJ2-4, with D unclear. Trimming cost V 4 bases and J 0 bases, with 10 bases left between them. CDR1 MDHEN and CDR2 SYDVKM come from the germline V gene. The CDR3 extends over 15 amino acids. CDR3 sequence reads: CASSSSDLAKNIQYF. CDR3 coding DNA: TGTGCCAGCAGTTCAAGCGACTTAGCCAAAAACATTCAGTACTTC.

As concerns this clone: This sample includes further DNA sequences coding for the same CDR3. The chain carries TRBV5-1 and TRBJ1-2; D ambiguous. This CDR3 spans 15 amino acids. Trimming took off 0 bases at V and 4 bases at J, with 13 bases between the two ends. Germline V lookup: CDR1 SGHRS, CDR2 YFSETQ. In DNA, the CDR3 is TGCGCCAGCAGCTTGGAGGCAGGTGGCTTCTATGGCTACACCTTC. It codes for CASSLEAGGFYGYTF. The whole variable domain, filled in from reference TRBV5-1 and TRBJ1-2, reads KAGVTQTPRYLIKTRGQQVTLSCSPISGHRSVSWYQQTPGQGLQFLFEYFSETQRNKGNFPGRFSGRQFSNSRSEMNVSTLELGDSALYLCASSLEAGGFYGYTFGSGTRLTVV.